The 25 T cell receptor beta chains in this list originate from one sample, sequenced in a study of shared clonotypes between healthy human individuals. Profiled with immunoSEQ multiplex PCR; TCRdb holds only in-frame clones, not every one. The sample carries 950,000 to 1,300,000 clones, about 76% recorded once. Sequencing was done on a sample of memory CD4+ T cells sorted from blood. Subset here: CD45RA-negative fraction. The receptors derive from a man younger than 30 in good health.

This chain links TRBV29-1 with TRBJ2-3, with D uncertain. The V gene lost 0 bases and the J gene lost 4 bases, with 8 bases spanning the gap. The CDR3 has 13 residues. The germline V gene has CDR1 SQVTM and CDR2 ANQGSEA. CDR3 sequence: CSVEEVDPDTQYF. Written as DNA, the CDR3 is TGCAGCGTTGAAGAGGTAGATCCAGATACGCAGTATTTT.

The CDR3 loop is CASSQEGGSYEKLFF. The CDR3 DNA reads TGCGCCAGCAGCCAAGAGGGGGGAAGCTACGAAAAACTGTTTTTT. The chain has TRBV4-3 and TRBJ1-4, with D perhaps TRBD1 (5 bases). The germline V and J ends were trimmed by 0 bases and 8 bases, with 13 bases remaining between them. The CDR3 extends over 15 amino acids. CDR1 and CDR2 from the germline V gene are LGHNA and YSLEER.

J is TRBJ2-5 and V is TRBV6-5; D gene uncertain. Trimming took off 5 bases at V and 6 bases at J, with 16 bases between the two ends. Germline V gives CDR1 MNHEY, CDR2 SVGAGI. This CDR3 region has 14 residues. The CDR3 sequence is CASSAHARGKTQYF. The CDR3 bases are TGTGCCAGCAGTGCACATGCACGAGGAAAGACCCAGTACTTC.

The chain links TRBV28 to TRBJ1-2, with TRBD1 as a possible D gene (5 bases). V was clipped by 8 bases and J by 2 bases, with 18 bases between them. The germline CDR1 and CDR2 sequences are MDHEN and SYDVKM. The CDR3 loop spans 15 amino acids. The CDR3 reads CASCRTSGPNYGYTF. CDR3 bases: TGTGCCAGCTGCCGGACGTCAGGGCCGAACTATGGCTACACCTTC.

This sequence joins TRBV27 and TRBJ2-7; 10 bases fit TRBD2. The CDR3 has 22 amino acids. Per the germline V gene, CDR1 is MNHEY and CDR2 is SMNVEV (reference sequence). Trimming took 4 bases from V and 1 from J; bases not matched to a gene: 25. In DNA form, the CDR3 reads TGTGCCAGCAGTTCCCGTGGGGGTACCGGGACATCGACTAGCGGGCCGTCCTACGAGCAGTACTTC. It specifies CASSSRGGTGTSTSGPSYEQYF.

This rearrangement joins TRBV27 to TRBJ1-5; D not resolved. Germline-derived CDR1 and CDR2 are MNHEY and SMNVEV (reference sequence). Trimming left V 2 bases short and J 0 bases short, with 5 bases between. There are 14 residues in the CDR3. The CDR3 nucleotides are TGTGCCAGCAGTTTAGAGTTTAGCAATCAGCCCCAGCATTTT. The encoded protein is CASSLEFSNQPQHF.

The chain employs TRBV18 and TRBJ2-3; 7 nucleotides match TRBD2. This CDR3 is built from 15 residues. Germline lookup yields CDR1 KGHSH and CDR2 LQKENI. Trimming removed 4 bases from V and 0 bases from J; junction bases left unmatched: 4. CDR3 nucleotides: TGTGCCAGCTCACGGCTAGCGGTGAGCACAGATACGCAGTATTTT. This codes for CASSRLAVSTDTQYF.

This clone turned up a few times. V gene TRBV5-1 combines with J gene TRBJ2-5; D unclear. The V gene lost 2 bases and the J gene lost 5 bases, with 25 bases spanning the gap. Germline CDR1 reads SGHRS; CDR2 reads YFSETQ. The CDR3 extends over 18 amino acids. This CDR3 is CASSFNPGVGSTIETQYF. The CDR3 DNA follows: TGCGCCAGCAGCTTTAATCCCGGTGTCGGGTCTACGATTGAGACCCAGTACTTC.

The chain is built from TRBV2 and TRBJ1-2; D unresolved. CDR3 length: 12 residues. Trimming stripped 7 bases from V and 1 base from J, with 7 bases between. Per the germline V gene, CDR1 is SNHLY and CDR2 is FYNNEI. The CDR3 reads CASIGDNYGYTF. CDR3 DNA: TGTGCCAGCATCGGGGATAACTATGGCTACACCTTC.

The chain uses TRBV6-5 and TRBJ1-1; D is ambiguous. CDR1 and CDR2 from the germline V gene are MNHEY and SVGAGI. Trimming took 7 bases from V and 3 from J, leaving 6 bases between them. The CDR3 totals 11 residues. The DNA for the CDR3 is TGTGCCAGCACCCAACACACTGAAGCTTTCTTT. Encoded protein: CASTQHTEAFF.

The chain joins TRBV28 to TRBJ2-7; 9 positions agree with TRBD1. The germline CDR1 and CDR2 sequences are MDHEN and SYDVKM. The ends lost 5 bases at V and 5 bases at J; junction bases unmatched: 10. The CDR3 contains 15 residues. DNA for the CDR3: TGTGCCAGCAGTAAGGGGGGGACAGGGTTCAACGAGCAGTACTTC. Amino acids: CASSKGGTGFNEQYF.

Comments on this clone: Other DNA sequences in this specimen translate into the identical CDR3. V and J are TRBV6-6 and TRBJ1-1; TRBD1 might be the D (6 bases). V was cut by 0 bases and J by 1 base, with 9 bases left in between. The CDR3 contains 15 residues. Germline CDR1 MNHNY, CDR2 SVGAGI (reference sequence). The CDR3 region has the DNA TGTGCCAGCAGTTACTCGCAAGGGGGGAACACTGAAGCTTTCTTT. It yields the protein CASSYSQGGNTEAFF.

The chain employs TRBV21-1 and TRBJ2-7. TRBV21-1 is a pseudogene segment. The CDR3 covers 14 residues. The CDR3 spells CANKQRDPSYEQYF. CDR3 DNA: TGTGCCAATAAACAACGGGACCCGTCCTACGAGCAGTACTTC.

V and J are TRBV6-6 and TRBJ2-1; no clear D gene. The CDR3 covers 13 residues. Trimming removed 6 bases at V and 0 bases at J, with 6 bases between. The germline CDR1 and CDR2 sequences are MNHNY and SVGAGI (reference sequence). CDR3: CASSYSSYNEQFF. As DNA, the CDR3 is TGTGCCAGCAGCTATAGCTCCTACAATGAGCAGTTCTTC.

The rearrangement uses TRBV5-8 and TRBJ1-5, with D perhaps TRBD1 (6 bases). This CDR3 is built from 15 residues. Germline V CDR1 and CDR2: SGHTS, YDEGEE. Trimming pared 2 bases from V and 4 bases from J, leaving 13 bases between. The CDR3 region is CASSFDWTVNQPQHF. The CDR3 DNA reads TGTGCCAGCAGCTTTGACTGGACAGTTAATCAGCCCCAGCATTTT. Drawing the rest from reference TRBV5-8 and TRBJ1-5, the complete variable domain is EAGVTQSPTHLIKTRGQQATLRCSPISGHTSVYWYQQALGLGLQFLLWYDEGEERNRGNFPPRFSGRQFPNYSSELNVNALELEDSALYLCASSFDWTVNQPQHFGDGTRLSIL.

The rearrangement links TRBV4-2 to TRBJ1-6; no firm D call. Looked up from germline, CDR1 is LGHNA and CDR2 is YNFKEQ. Trimming shortened V by 1 base and J by 8 bases, and 15 bases separated the two germline ends. The CDR3 covers 16 residues. CDR3: CASSQVGRTLDSPLHF. CDR3 nucleotides: TGTGCCAGCAGCCAAGTCGGGAGGACTCTCGATTCACCCCTCCACTTT.

This clone appeared a single time. The chain carries TRBV7-9 and TRBJ2-2, with 9 positions matching TRBD2. CDR1 is SEHNR, CDR2 FQNEAQ, per germline (reference sequence). With 5 bases clipped from V and 7 bases from J, the junction kept 14 bases outside the gene matches. CDR3 length equals 17 residues. The CDR3 here is CASSRSGGPSNGGELFF. CDR3 nucleotide sequence: TGTGCCAGCAGCCGGAGCGGGGGGCCTTCGAACGGCGGGGAGCTGTTTTTT. Complete variable domain (other parts from reference TRBV7-9 and TRBJ2-2): DTGVSQNPRHKITKRGQNVTFRCDPISEHNRLYWYRQTLGQGPEFLTYFQNEAQLEKSRLLSDRFSAERPKGSFSTLEIQRTEQGDSAMYLCASSRSGGPSNGGELFFGEGSRLTVL.

The chain recombines TRBV10-3 with TRBJ2-1, with 12 bases that match TRBD2. CDR1 is ENHRY, CDR2 SYGVKD, per germline. CDR3 size: 18 residues. The V and J ends lost 5 bases and 4 bases, in that order; junction bases with no gene match: 12. CDR3 protein: CAISPGETSGRGYNEQFF. For the CDR3, the DNA is TGTGCCATCAGTCCGGGGGAGACTAGCGGGAGAGGATACAATGAGCAGTTCTTC.

This clone was recorded once. The DNA for the CDR3 is TGTGCCAGCACCTCTTGGCGGGTAGGATATAATTCACCCCTCCACTTT. As protein: CASTSWRVGYNSPLHF. This chain uses TRBV28 with TRBJ1-6; D not certain. Germline V CDR1 and CDR2: MDHEN, SYDVKM. V was trimmed by 7 bases and J by 4 bases, leaving 17 bases between them. CDR3 length: 16 residues.

The CDR3 loop is CASSPNEYEQYF. CDR3 coding DNA: TGTGCCAGCAGTCCGAATGAATACGAGCAGTACTTC. The genes are TRBV7-2 and TRBJ2-7; D gene uncertain. Germline CDR1 reads SGHTA; CDR2 reads FQGNSA. Trimming removed 6 bases from V and 4 bases from J, with 10 bases in between. The CDR3 has 12 amino acids.

The chain couples TRBV15 to TRBJ1-5, with a possible D match to TRBD1 (5 bases). The CDR3 runs 16 residues. CDR1 is LNHNV, CDR2 YYDKDF, per germline (reference sequence). V was clipped by 0 bases and J by 0 bases, with 9 bases between them. CDR3 sequence reads: CATSREGHYSNQPQHF. The CDR3 DNA reads as TGTGCCACCAGCAGAGAGGGGCATTATAGCAATCAGCCCCAGCATTTT.

This rearrangement joins TRBV5-1 to TRBJ1-1, with D tentatively TRBD1 (6 bases). V was shortened by 4 bases and J by 1 base, with 14 bases between the two germline ends. There are 15 residues in the CDR3. The germline V gene encodes CDR1 SGHRS and CDR2 YFSETQ. In nucleotides, the CDR3 is TGCGCCAGCAGCGGTGGCGGGACAACGAACACTGAAGCTTTCTTT. Amino acids: CASSGGGTTNTEAFF.

The chain recombines TRBV29-1 with TRBJ2-4, with a weak D call TRBD1 (5 bases). This CDR3 contains 13 residues. CDR1 and CDR2 (germline): SQVTM, ANQGSEA. Trimming pared 7 bases from V and 5 bases from J, leaving 15 bases between. The chain's CDR3 is CSASEGAQNIQYF. Here the CDR3 DNA reads TGCAGCGCTTCGGAAGGGGCCCAAAACATTCAGTACTTC. The complete variable domain, with remaining parts taken from reference TRBV29-1 and TRBJ2-4, reads SAVISQKPSRDICQRGTSLTIQCQVDSQVTMMFWYRQQPGQSLTLIATANQGSEATYESGFVIDKFPISRPNLTFSTLTVSNMSPEDSSIYLCSASEGAQNIQYFGAGTRLSVL.

This clone was found a few times. CDR3 residues: CASSPTGYGYTF. CDR3 coding DNA: TGTGCCAGCAGCCCGACAGGGTATGGCTACACCTTC. The V call is TRBV9, the J call TRBJ1-2, with 7 bases aligning to TRBD1. Germline trimming cut 4 bases from V and 5 bases from J; bases unmatched to any gene: 2. The CDR3 runs 12 residues. Germline V lookup: CDR1 SGDLS, CDR2 YYNGEE.

V is TRBV28 and J is TRBJ2-7; 7 bases align to TRBD2. The germline V gene encodes CDR1 MDHEN and CDR2 SYDVKM. After removal of 4 bases from V and 3 bases from J, the junction contained 9 bases not matched to a gene. CDR3 length: 15 residues. The CDR3: CASSSGGKVGYEQYF. The CDR3 bases are TGTGCCAGCAGTTCGGGGGGTAAGGTTGGCTACGAGCAGTACTTC.